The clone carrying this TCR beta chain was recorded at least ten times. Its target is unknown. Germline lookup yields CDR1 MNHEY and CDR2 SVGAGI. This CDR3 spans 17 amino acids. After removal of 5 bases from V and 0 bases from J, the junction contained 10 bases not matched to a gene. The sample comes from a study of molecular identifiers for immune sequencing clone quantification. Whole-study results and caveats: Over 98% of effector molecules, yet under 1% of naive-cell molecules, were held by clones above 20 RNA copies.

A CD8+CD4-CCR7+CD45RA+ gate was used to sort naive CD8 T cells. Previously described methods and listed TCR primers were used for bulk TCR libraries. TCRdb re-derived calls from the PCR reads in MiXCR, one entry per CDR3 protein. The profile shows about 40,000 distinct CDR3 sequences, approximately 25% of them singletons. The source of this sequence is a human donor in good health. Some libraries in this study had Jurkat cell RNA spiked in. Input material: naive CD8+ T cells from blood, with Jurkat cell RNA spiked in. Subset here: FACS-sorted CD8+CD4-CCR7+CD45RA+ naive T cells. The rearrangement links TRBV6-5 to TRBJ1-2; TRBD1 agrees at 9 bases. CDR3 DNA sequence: TGTGCCAGCAGTGACAGGGGGGCACACCAACCTAACTATGGCTACACCTTC. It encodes CASSDRGAHQPNYGYTF.